This note documents a single T cell receptor (beta chain) sequence. Antigen specificity is unknown. Using CD45RO/CCR7/CD25/CD127/CD95/CD27, CD4+ naive, central memory, regulatory and stem cell-like memory cells were sorted. This sample is part of a study of beta chain features in type 1 diabetes. CDR3 length: 12 residues. The V gene's germline CDR1 is SQVTM and CDR2 ANQGSEA. The ends were cut back, 5 bases at V and 4 bases at J, with 11 bases in the middle. The study reverse transcribed the entire isolated RNA, so it sequenced expressed TCRB transcripts. Regulatory, naive and central memory T cell samples averaged about 3.57 million reads. Method: immunoSEQ multiplex PCR; TCRdb's copy keeps in-frame clones and lacks some. The top ten clones hold around 0.031% of a sample with approximately 200,000 clones, over 7.5% of them seen once. Study results and caveats: cDNA-based sequencing might over-represent cells highly expressing TCR.

This chain connects TRBV29-1 to TRBJ2-5; D is perhaps TRBD1 (5 bases). This clonotype originated in a woman in her late teens or twenties in good health. Sequencing used naive CD4+ T cells from blood. CDR3 sequence reads: CSVSRGLETQYF. DNA for the CDR3: TGCAGCGTTTCAAGGGGCTTAGAGACCCAGTACTTC.